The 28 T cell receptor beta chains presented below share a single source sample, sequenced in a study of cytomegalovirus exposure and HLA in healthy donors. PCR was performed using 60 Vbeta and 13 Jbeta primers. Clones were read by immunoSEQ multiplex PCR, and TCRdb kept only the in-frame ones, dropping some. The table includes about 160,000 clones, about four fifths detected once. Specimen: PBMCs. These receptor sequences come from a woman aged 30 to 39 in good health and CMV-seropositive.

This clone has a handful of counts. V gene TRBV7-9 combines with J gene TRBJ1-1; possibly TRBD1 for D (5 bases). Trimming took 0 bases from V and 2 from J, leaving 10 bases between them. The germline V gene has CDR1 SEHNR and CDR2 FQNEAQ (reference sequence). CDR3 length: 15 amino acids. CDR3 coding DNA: TGTGCCAGCAGCTTAGCGGCCAGGGATAACACTGAAGCTTTCTTT. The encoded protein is CASSLAARDNTEAFF.

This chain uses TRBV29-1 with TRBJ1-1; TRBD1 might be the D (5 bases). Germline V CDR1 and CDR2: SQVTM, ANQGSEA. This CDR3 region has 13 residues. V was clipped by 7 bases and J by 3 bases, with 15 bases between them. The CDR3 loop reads CSAKGRYDTEAFF. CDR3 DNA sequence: TGCAGCGCCAAGGGGCGTTATGACACTGAAGCTTTCTTT.

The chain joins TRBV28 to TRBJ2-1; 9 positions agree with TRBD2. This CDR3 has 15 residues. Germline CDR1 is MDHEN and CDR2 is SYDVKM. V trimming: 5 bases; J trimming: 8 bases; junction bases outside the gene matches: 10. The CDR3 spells CASSGPAGGRHEQFF. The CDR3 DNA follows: TGTGCCAGCAGTGGCCCCGCGGGGGGGCGTCATGAGCAGTTCTTC.

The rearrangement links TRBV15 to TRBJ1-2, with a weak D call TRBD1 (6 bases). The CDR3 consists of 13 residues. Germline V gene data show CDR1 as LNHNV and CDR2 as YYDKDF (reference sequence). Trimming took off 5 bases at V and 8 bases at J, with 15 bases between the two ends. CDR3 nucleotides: TGTGCCACCAGCGCCACAGGGACGTGGGGCTACACCTTC. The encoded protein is CATSATGTWGYTF.

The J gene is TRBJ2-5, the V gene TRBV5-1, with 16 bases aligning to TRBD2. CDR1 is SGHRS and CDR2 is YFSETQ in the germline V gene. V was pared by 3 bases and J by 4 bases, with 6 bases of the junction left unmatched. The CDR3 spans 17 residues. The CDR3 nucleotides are TGCGCCAGCAGCTCCGGGACTAGCGGGGGGGCCCGAGAGACCCAGTACTTC. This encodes CASSSGTSGGARETQYF.

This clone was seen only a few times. CDR3 in DNA: TGTGCCAGCAGCTATACAGGGAACTATGGCTACACCTTC. This gives the protein CASSYTGNYGYTF. This chain uses TRBV6-5 with TRBJ1-2; D may be TRBD1 (6 bases). Between the trimmed V and J ends, which lost 6 bases and 2 bases, there was a span of 10 bases. CDR1 and CDR2 from the germline V gene are MNHEY and SVGAGI. The CDR3 runs to 13 residues.

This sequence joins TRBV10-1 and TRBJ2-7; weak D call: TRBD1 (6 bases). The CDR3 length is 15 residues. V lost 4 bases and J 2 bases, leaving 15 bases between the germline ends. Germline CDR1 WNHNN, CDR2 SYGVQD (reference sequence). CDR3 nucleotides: TGCGCCAGCAGTGCGCTCCAGGGGCTTCCCTACGAGCAGTACTTC. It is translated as CASSALQGLPYEQYF.

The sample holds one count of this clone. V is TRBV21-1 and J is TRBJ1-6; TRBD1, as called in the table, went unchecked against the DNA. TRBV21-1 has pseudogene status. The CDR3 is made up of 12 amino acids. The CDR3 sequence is CARGVNNSPLHF. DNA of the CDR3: TGTGCCAGAGGGGTTAATAACTCACCCCTCCACTTT.

CDR3 sequence: CASSSAGESTYEQYF. The DNA for the CDR3 is TGCGCCAGCAGCTCGGCGGGGGAGTCGACCTACGAGCAGTACTTC. The chain uses TRBV5-1 and TRBJ2-7; 7 bases agree with TRBD2. V trimming: 3 bases; J trimming: 2 bases; junction bases outside the gene matches: 8. CDR3 length: 15 amino acids. Germline values: CDR1 SGHRS, CDR2 YFSETQ.

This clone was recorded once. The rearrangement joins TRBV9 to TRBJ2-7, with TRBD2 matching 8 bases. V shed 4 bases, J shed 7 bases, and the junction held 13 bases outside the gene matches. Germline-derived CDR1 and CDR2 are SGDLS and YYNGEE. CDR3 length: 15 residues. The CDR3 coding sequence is TGTGCCAGCAGCCCCCGAACTAGCGGTTGGAATGAGCAGTACTTC. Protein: CASSPRTSGWNEQYF.

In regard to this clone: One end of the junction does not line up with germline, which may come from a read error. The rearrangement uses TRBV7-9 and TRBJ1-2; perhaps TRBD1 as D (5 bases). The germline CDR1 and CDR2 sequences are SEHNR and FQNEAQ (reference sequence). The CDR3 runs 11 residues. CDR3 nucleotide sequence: TGTTCCAGCAGCTCCAGGGAAGGCTACACCTTC. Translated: CSSSSREGYTF.

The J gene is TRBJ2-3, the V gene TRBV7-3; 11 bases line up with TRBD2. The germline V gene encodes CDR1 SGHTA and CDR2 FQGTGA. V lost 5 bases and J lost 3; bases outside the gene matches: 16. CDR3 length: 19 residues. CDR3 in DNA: TGTGCCAGCAGCCCACGACCCTCTAATAGCGGGGGGGCAACAGATACGCAGTATTTT. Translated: CASSPRPSNSGGATDTQYF.

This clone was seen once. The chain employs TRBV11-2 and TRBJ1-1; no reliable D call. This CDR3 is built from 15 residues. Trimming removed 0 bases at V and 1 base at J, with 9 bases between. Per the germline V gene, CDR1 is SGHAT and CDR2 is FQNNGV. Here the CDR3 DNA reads TGTGCCAGCAGCTTAGAGTGGCAAACGAACACTGAAGCTTTCTTT. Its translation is CASSLEWQTNTEAFF.

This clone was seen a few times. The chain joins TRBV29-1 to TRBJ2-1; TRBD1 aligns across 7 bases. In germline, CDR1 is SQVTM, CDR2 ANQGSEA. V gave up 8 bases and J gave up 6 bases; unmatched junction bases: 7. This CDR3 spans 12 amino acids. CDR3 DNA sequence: TGCAGCTCTTGGGCAGGGGGCAATGAGCAGTTCTTC. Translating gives CSSWAGGNEQFF.

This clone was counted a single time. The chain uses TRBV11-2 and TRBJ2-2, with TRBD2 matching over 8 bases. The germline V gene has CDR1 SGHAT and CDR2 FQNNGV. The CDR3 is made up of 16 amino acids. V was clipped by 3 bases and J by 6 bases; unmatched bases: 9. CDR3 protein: CASSLMNGGASGELFF. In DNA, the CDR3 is TGTGCCAGCAGCTTGATGAACGGGGGGGCGTCCGGGGAGCTGTTTTTT.

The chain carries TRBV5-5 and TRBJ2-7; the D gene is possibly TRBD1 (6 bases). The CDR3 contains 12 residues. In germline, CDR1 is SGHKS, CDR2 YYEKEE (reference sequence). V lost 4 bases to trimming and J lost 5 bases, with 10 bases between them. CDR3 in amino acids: CASSTNRDEQYF. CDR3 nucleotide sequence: TGTGCCAGCAGCACGAACAGGGACGAGCAGTACTTC.

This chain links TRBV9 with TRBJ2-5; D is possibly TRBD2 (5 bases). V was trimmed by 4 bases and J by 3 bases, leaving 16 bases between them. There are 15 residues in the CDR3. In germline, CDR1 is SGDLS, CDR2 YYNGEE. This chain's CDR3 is CASSTLGREKETQYF. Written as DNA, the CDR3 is TGTGCCAGCAGCACCCTCGGACGGGAAAAAGAGACCCAGTACTTC.

As DNA, the CDR3 is TGTGCCATCAGTTACATTACAGGGGCCACCTACGAGCAGTACTTC. Translated: CAISYITGATYEQYF. The chain combines TRBV10-3 with TRBJ2-7, with 7 bases matching TRBD1. The CDR3 consists of 15 residues. The V and J ends lost 5 bases and 2 bases, in that order; junction bases with no gene match: 9. CDR1 is ENHRY and CDR2 is SYGVKD in the germline V gene.

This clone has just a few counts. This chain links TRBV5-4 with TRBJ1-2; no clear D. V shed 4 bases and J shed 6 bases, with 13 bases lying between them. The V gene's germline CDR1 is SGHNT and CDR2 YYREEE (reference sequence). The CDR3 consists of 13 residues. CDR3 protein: CASSPSVVHGYTF. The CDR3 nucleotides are TGTGCCAGCAGCCCCAGCGTAGTTCATGGCTACACCTTC.

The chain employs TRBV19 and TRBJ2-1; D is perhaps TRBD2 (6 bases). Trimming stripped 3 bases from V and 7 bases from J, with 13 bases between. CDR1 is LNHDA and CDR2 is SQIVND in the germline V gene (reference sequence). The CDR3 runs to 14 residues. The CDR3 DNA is TGTGCCAGTAGTATCCGCCCGGGGGTGAATGAGCAGTTCTTC. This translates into CASSIRPGVNEQFF.

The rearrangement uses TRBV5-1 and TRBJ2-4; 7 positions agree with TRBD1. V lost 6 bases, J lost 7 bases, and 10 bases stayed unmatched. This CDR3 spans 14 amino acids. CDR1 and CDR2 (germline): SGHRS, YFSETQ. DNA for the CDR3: TGCGCCAGCACCCCTTGGACAGGCGGGAACATTCAGTACTTC. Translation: CASTPWTGGNIQYF.

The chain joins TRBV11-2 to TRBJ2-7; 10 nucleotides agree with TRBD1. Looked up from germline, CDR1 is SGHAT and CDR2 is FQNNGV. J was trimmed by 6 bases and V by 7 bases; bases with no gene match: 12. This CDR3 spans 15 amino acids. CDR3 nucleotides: TGTGCCAGCATCTTTTCCGGGACAGGGGCGGGCGAGCAGTACTTC. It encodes CASIFSGTGAGEQYF.

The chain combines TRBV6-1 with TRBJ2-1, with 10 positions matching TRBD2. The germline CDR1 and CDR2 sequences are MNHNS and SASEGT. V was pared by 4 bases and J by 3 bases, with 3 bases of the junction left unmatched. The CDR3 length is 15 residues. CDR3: CASSGRLAGYNEQFF. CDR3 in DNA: TGTGCCAGCAGTGGACGACTAGCGGGCTACAATGAGCAGTTCTTC.

For the CDR3, the DNA is TGTGCCAGCAGCCGGACAGGCACAGATACGCAGTATTTT. Translating gives CASSRTGTDTQYF. This chain links TRBV5-6 with TRBJ2-3; TRBD1 is a possible D gene (6 bases). CDR1 is SGHDT, CDR2 YYEEEE, per germline. V was pared by 4 bases and J by 1 base, with 7 bases between. The CDR3 consists of 13 residues.

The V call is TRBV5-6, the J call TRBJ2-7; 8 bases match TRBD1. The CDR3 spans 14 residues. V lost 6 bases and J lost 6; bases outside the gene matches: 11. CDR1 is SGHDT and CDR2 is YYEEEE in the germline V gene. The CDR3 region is CASNADREVAEQYF. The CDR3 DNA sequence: TGTGCCAGCAACGCGGACAGGGAGGTAGCCGAGCAGTACTTC.

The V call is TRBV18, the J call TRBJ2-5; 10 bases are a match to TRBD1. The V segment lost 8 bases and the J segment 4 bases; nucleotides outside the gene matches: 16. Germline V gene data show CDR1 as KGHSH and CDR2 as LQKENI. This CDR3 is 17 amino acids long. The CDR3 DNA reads TGTGCCAGCCAACTGGCAAGAGGAGACAGGGGGCTAGAGACCCAGTACTTC. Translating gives CASQLARGDRGLETQYF.

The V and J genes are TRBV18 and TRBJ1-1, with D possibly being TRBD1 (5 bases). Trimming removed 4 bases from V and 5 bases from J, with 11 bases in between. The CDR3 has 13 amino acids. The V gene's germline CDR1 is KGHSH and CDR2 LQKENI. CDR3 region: CASSHGQGTEAFF. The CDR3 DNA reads TGTGCCAGCTCACATGGGCAGGGAACTGAAGCTTTCTTT.

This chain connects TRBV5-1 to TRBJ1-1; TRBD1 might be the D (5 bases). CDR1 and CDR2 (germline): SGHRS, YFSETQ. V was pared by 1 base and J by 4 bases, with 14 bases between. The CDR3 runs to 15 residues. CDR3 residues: CASSLRSAGGTEAFF. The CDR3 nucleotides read TGCGCCAGCAGCTTGAGGTCGGCGGGGGGCACTGAAGCTTTCTTT.